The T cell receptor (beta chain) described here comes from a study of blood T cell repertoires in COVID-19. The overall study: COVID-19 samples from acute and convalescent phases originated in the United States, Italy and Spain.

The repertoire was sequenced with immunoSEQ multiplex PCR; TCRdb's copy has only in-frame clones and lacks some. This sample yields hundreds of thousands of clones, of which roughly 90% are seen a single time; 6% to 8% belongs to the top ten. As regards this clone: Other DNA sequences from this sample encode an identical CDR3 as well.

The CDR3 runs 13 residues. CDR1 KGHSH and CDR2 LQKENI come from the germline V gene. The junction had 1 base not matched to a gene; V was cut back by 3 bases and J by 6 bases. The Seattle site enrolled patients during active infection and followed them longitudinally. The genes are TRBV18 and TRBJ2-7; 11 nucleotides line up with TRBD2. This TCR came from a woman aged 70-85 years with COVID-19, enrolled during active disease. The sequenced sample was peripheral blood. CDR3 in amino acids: CASSPGTSGEQYF. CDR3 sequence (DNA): TGTGCCAGCTCACCCGGGACTAGCGGCGAGCAGTACTTC.